Presented here are 13 T cell receptor beta chains from one specimen sequenced in a study of blood T cells in healthy people across ages (dated by TCRdb to 2014 to 2015). Library preparation was by 5' RACE. For sequencing, an Illumina HiSeq 2500 was employed. A second PCR of about 6 to 11 cycles was run with a J-beta primer mix and a sample-barcoded 5' primer. TCRdb reworked the public reads: Q25 trimming with fastp, MiXCR clone assembly, productive beta chains retained. Duplicate CDR3 protein sequences are folded into a single record with the most common DNA and genes. This sample comprises roughly 1,700,000 distinct CDR3 sequences, roughly 30% of them detected only once. Roughly 8% of the sample is held by the ten biggest clonotypes. The specimen was blood. The receptors stem from a woman aged 30 to 39 in good health.

The chain is built from TRBV6-5 and TRBJ1-3, with D perhaps TRBD1 (5 bases). The CDR3 sequence is 15 residues long. Germline assignment: CDR1 MNHEY and CDR2 SVGAGI. The V gene lost 2 bases and the J gene lost 0 bases, with 8 bases spanning the gap. CDR3: CASSYGGSSGNTIYF. Here the CDR3 DNA reads TGTGCCAGCAGTTACGGGGGTTCCTCTGGAAACACCATATATTTT.

J is TRBJ2-3 and V is TRBV27, with 11 bases matching TRBD2. V trimming: 0 bases; J trimming: 2 bases; junction bases outside the gene matches: 7. The germline V gene has CDR1 MNHEY and CDR2 SMNVEV (reference sequence). The CDR3 runs to 18 residues. The CDR3 DNA sequence: TGTGCCAGCAGTTTATCGCTAGCGGGGGGTGGGATCACAGATACGCAGTATTTT. Its protein is CASSLSLAGGGITDTQYF.

V gene TRBV13 combines with J gene TRBJ2-1; D possibly corresponds to TRBD2 (7 bases). Germline V CDR1 and CDR2: PRHDT, FYEKMQ (reference sequence). Between the trimmed V and J ends, which lost 5 bases and 5 bases, there was a span of 16 bases. CDR3 length: 15 amino acids. CDR3 bases: TGTGCCAGCAGCCCGCGACCGGGGGGCAACAATGAGCAGTTCTTC. It specifies CASSPRPGGNNEQFF.

The rearrangement uses TRBV3-1 and TRBJ2-3; D may be TRBD1 (5 bases). Germline assignment: CDR1 LGHDT and CDR2 YNNKEL (reference sequence). Trimming took off 4 bases at V and 2 bases at J, with 19 bases between the two ends. CDR3 length equals 17 residues. CDR3: CASSLLAVIGATDTQYF. In nucleotides, the CDR3 is TGTGCCAGCAGCCTCCTTGCGGTGATTGGGGCCACAGATACGCAGTATTTT.

This clonotype has only a few counts. The chain employs TRBV4-2 and TRBJ1-5; 8 positions agree with TRBD1. The germline CDR1 and CDR2 sequences are LGHNA and YNFKEQ. J lost 5 bases, V lost 3 bases, and 6 bases had no gene match. The CDR3 length is 15 residues. CDR3 residues: CASSQHRGEDQPQHF. CDR3 sequence (DNA): TGTGCCAGCAGCCAGCACAGGGGGGAGGATCAGCCCCAGCATTTT.

Here the CDR3 reads CASRTRGIDTQYF. CDR3 sequence (DNA): TGTGCCAGCAGGACTAGGGGCATAGATACGCAGTATTTT. The V call is TRBV14, the J call TRBJ2-3; a weak D match, TRBD2 (6 bases). The germline CDR1 and CDR2 sequences are SGHDN and FVKESK. CDR3 size: 13 residues. Trimming pared 6 bases from V and 5 bases from J, leaving 12 bases between. Combining the CDR3 with reference TRBV14 and TRBJ2-3 gives the whole variable domain EAGVTQFPSHSVIEKGQTVTLRCDPISGHDNLYWYRRVMGKEIKFLLHFVKESKQDESGMPNNRFLAERTGGTYSTLKVQPAELEDSGVYFCASRTRGIDTQYFGPGTRLTVL.

This chain joins TRBV2 and TRBJ1-6, with D unclear. V lost 3 bases, J lost 8 bases, and 14 bases lay in between. CDR1 is SNHLY, CDR2 FYNNEI, per germline. This CDR3 has 15 residues. DNA of the CDR3: TGTGCCAGCAGTGATGATGCCGGGTTTGATTCACCCCTCCACTTT. Its protein product is CASSDDAGFDSPLHF. The full variable domain, in which reference TRBV2 and TRBJ1-6 provide the parts outside the CDR3, is EPEVTQTPSHQVTQMGQEVILRCVPISNHLYFYWYRQILGQKVEFLVSFYNNEISEKSEIFDDQFSVERPDGSNFTLKIRSTKLEDSAMYFCASSDDAGFDSPLHFGNGTRLTVT.

The chain joins TRBV20-1 to TRBJ2-5, with 8 positions matching TRBD2. The trim removed 1 base at V and 2 bases at J, leaving 6 bases unmatched. The CDR3 consists of 15 residues. Germline V CDR1 and CDR2: DFQATT, SNEGSKA (reference sequence). The CDR3 DNA sequence: TGCAGTGCTAGAGCCCCGGGCGGGGGGCAAGAGACCCAGTACTTC. This encodes CSARAPGGGQETQYF.

The chain combines TRBV28 with TRBJ2-1, with D perhaps TRBD2 (6 bases). CDR1 is MDHEN, CDR2 SYDVKM, per germline. With 4 bases removed from V and 8 bases from J, the gap between germline ends came to 18 bases. This CDR3 is 15 amino acids long. CDR3 amino acids: CASSSLASFTDEQFF. The CDR3 nucleotides read TGTGCCAGCAGTTCACTAGCAAGCTTTACAGATGAGCAGTTCTTC.

The rearrangement links TRBV12-3 or TRBV12-4 to TRBJ2-7, with D perhaps TRBD2 (6 bases). This CDR3 is built from 17 residues. V was clipped by 0 bases and J by 0 bases, with 15 bases between them. The CDR3 DNA follows: TGTGCCAGCAGTTTAGCGCAGGCTAGCGTTAGCTCCTACGAGCAGTACTTC. It yields the protein CASSLAQASVSSYEQYF.

As for this clonotype: A much larger clone lies one base from this, so it may be a read error. The chain has TRBV10-2 and TRBJ2-1; TRBD1 might be the D (6 bases). The germline gives CDR1 WSHSY, CDR2 SAAADI. The CDR3 sequence is 12 residues long. V dropped 8 bases and J dropped 10 bases, with 15 bases sitting between them. CDR3: CASLGTPYEQFF. The CDR3 region has the DNA TGCGCCAGCCTAGGGACACCTTACGAGCAGTTCTTC.

This clonotype came up a few times. This chain joins TRBV29-1 and TRBJ1-5; D not certain. This CDR3 contains 13 residues. Germline loops: CDR1 SQVTM, CDR2 ANQGSEA. Trimming stripped 7 bases from V and 0 bases from J, with 10 bases between. CDR3 DNA sequence: TGCAGCGCCGTCGAAAATAGCAATCAGCCCCAGCATTTT. It codes for CSAVENSNQPQHF.

With respect to this clonotype: Being one base from a much bigger clone, this may be a read error. The CDR3 sequence: CSARDLGGYPYEQYF. In nucleotides, the CDR3 is TGCAGTGCTAGAGATCTGGGGGGTTATCCCTACGAGCAGTACTTC. The rearrangement links TRBV20-1 to TRBJ2-7; a weak D match, TRBD2 (6 bases). Between the trimmed V and J ends, which lost 0 bases and 2 bases, there was a span of 14 bases. Germline assignment: CDR1 DFQATT and CDR2 SNEGSKA (reference sequence). The CDR3 runs 15 residues.